Detailed here is one T cell receptor (beta chain). This entry comes from a study of blood T cell repertoires in COVID-19. Background on the study: Acute-phase and convalescent COVID-19 samples originated in the United States, Italy and Spain. The cDNA or gDNA used as material had been derived from T cells, B-cell-depleted T cells, or PBMCs.

As processed by the authors: Reference gene primer amplification gave estimated nucleated cell counts. TCRdb's copy holds only in-frame clones and misses some; the assay was immunoSEQ multiplex PCR. V, J and clone size are those of that table, while D and trimming were read from the DNA. Of 130,000 or so clones listed, 84% are singletons. Germline V CDR1 and CDR2: MNHNS, SASEGT. This CDR3 contains 15 residues. V trimming: 2 bases; J trimming: 4 bases; junction bases outside the gene matches: 4. Sequencing input: peripheral blood. J is TRBJ1-4 and V is TRBV6-1; 7 bases line up with TRBD1. The receptor comes from a man aged 55 to 70 with acute or convalescent COVID-19. CDR3 sequence (DNA): TGTGCCAGCAGTGAATCGGGGACAGTTAATGAAAAACTGTTTTTT. Translation gives CASSESGTVNEKLFF.